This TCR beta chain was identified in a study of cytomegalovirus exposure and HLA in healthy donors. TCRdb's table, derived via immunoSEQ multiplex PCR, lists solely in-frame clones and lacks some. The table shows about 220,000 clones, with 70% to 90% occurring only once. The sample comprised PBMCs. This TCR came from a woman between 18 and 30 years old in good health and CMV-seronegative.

The DNA of the CDR3 is TGTGCCAGCAGTTTTTATGGACTAGCGGCAACCGGGGAGCTGTTTTTT. This sequence encodes CASSFYGLAATGELFF. The rearrangement uses TRBV27 and TRBJ2-2, with 10 bases fitting TRBD2. The V and J ends lost 3 bases and 5 bases, in that order; junction bases with no gene match: 6. Per the germline V gene, CDR1 is MNHEY and CDR2 is SMNVEV (reference sequence). The CDR3 is 16 residues long.